Shown below are 14 T cell receptor beta chains from a single sample sequenced in a study of cytomegalovirus exposure and HLA in healthy donors. PCR amplification relied on 60 Vbeta primers (plus 13 Jbeta primers). This table comes from immunoSEQ multiplex PCR, and its TCRdb copy is limited to in-frame clones, with some not included. This sample has some 100,000 clones, with over 60% found just once. The sequencing sample was made of PBMCs. The receptors here all came from a male donor in good health and CMV-seropositive.

This clone showed up just a few times. The chain couples TRBV5-6 to TRBJ1-6; no reliable D call. V was pared by 4 bases and J by 0 bases, with 8 bases between. Germline V gene data show CDR1 as SGHDT and CDR2 as YYEEEE. The CDR3 has 15 amino acids. The CDR3 protein is CASSLRSSYNSPLHF. The CDR3 DNA sequence: TGTGCCAGCAGCCTTAGGAGCTCCTATAATTCACCCCTCCACTTT.

This clone was detected a few times. The chain uses TRBV28 and TRBJ1-1; weak D call: TRBD1 (6 bases). In germline, CDR1 is MDHEN, CDR2 SYDVKM. CDR3 size: 14 residues. V lost 6 bases to trimming and J lost 0 bases, with 11 bases between them. CDR3 residues: CASSPGQLNTEAFF. CDR3 in DNA: TGTGCCAGCAGCCCGGGACAATTGAACACTGAAGCTTTCTTT.

This clone was picked up a small number of times. This rearrangement joins TRBV4-1 to TRBJ2-7; D is uncertain. Germline lookup yields CDR1 MGHRA and CDR2 YSYEKL. V lost 0 bases and J lost 5, with 17 bases in between. The CDR3 extends over 16 amino acids. The DNA of the CDR3 is TGCGCCAGCAGCCAAGATCCTGGCAGGCCCTACCACGAGCAGTACTTC. Its protein is CASSQDPGRPYHEQYF.

This clone was seen a handful of times. CDR3 region: CASSPAQAPNEQYF. The CDR3 DNA follows: TGTGCCAGCAGCCCCGCACAGGCTCCTAACGAGCAGTACTTC. V is TRBV5-4 and J is TRBJ2-7; D possibly corresponds to TRBD1 (5 bases). CDR3 size: 14 residues. Germline values: CDR1 SGHNT, CDR2 YYREEE (reference sequence). The V end lost 4 bases, the J end lost 5 bases, and 16 bases lay between the germline ends.

In DNA, the CDR3 is TGCAGCACGAGTAGCGGGGGATTCCAAGAGACCCAGTACTTC. Translating it yields CSTSSGGFQETQYF. The chain is built from TRBV29-1 and TRBJ2-5, with 9 bases matching TRBD2. The CDR3 runs 14 residues. J was trimmed by 1 base and V by 8 bases; bases with no gene match: 8. Germline V gene sequence: CDR1 SQVTM, CDR2 ANQGSEA.

V gene TRBV15 combines with J gene TRBJ1-1; D may be TRBD1 (6 bases). From germline, CDR1 is LNHNV and CDR2 YYDKDF (reference sequence). This CDR3 spans 14 amino acids. With 2 bases removed from V and 2 bases from J, the gap between germline ends came to 9 bases. CDR3: CATSRYRENTEAFF. The CDR3 nucleotides read TGTGCCACCAGCAGATACAGGGAAAACACTGAAGCTTTCTTT.

The V call is TRBV4-2, the J call TRBJ2-3, with TRBD2 identical over 8 bases. Per germline, CDR1 LGHNA and CDR2 YNFKEQ. The CDR3 is 17 amino acids. The ends lost 1 base at V and 3 bases at J; junction bases unmatched: 9. DNA for the CDR3: TGTGCCAGCAGCCAAGTAGCACGGGGGGGCGGAACAGATACGCAGTATTTT. This encodes CASSQVARGGGTDTQYF.

This clone was picked up one time. The CDR3 DNA sequence: TGTGCCAGCAGTTTATCGGAGGTGAATGAGCAGTTCTTC. Residues: CASSLSEVNEQFF. The V and J genes are TRBV27 and TRBJ2-1; D is possibly TRBD2 (5 bases). Between the trimmed V and J ends, which lost 0 bases and 7 bases, there was a span of 7 bases. CDR1 and CDR2 (germline): MNHEY, SMNVEV (reference sequence). The CDR3 has 13 amino acids.

The rearrangement joins TRBV4-1 to TRBJ1-5, with a weak D call TRBD1 (6 bases). CDR1 and CDR2 (germline): MGHRA, YSYEKL. The CDR3 is made up of 17 amino acids. The V end was cut by 1 base, the J end by 6 bases, with 19 bases between. In DNA form, the CDR3 reads TGCGCCAGCAGCCAAGGAGTCAGACAGGCTGCGGGTCAGCCCCAGCATTTT. Its translation: CASSQGVRQAAGQPQHF.

The chain is built from TRBV11-3 and TRBJ1-2; TRBD1 matches 7 bases. The CDR3 sequence is 15 residues long. V was pared by 1 base and J by 1 base, with 3 bases of the junction left unmatched. CDR1 is SGHNT and CDR2 is YENEEA in the germline V gene. CDR3 in DNA: TGTGCCAGCAGCTTAGGTGGGACAGTTAACTATGGCTACACCTTC. This sequence encodes CASSLGGTVNYGYTF. Based on the CDR3 plus reference TRBV11-3 and TRBJ1-2, the full variable domain is EAGVVQSPRYKIIEKKQPVAFWCNPISGHNTLYWYLQNLGQGPELLIRYENEEAVDDSQLPKDRFSAERLKGVDSTLKIQPAELGDSAVYLCASSLGGTVNYGYTFGSGTRLTVV.

The rearrangement links TRBV7-2 to TRBJ1-1, with 9 bases matching TRBD1. This CDR3 is 15 amino acids long. Germline V gene lookup returns CDR1 SGHTA and CDR2 FQGNSA. V was pared by 2 bases and J by 7 bases, with 8 bases of the junction left unmatched. CDR3 protein: CASSLFPPGQGEAFF. The CDR3 region has the DNA TGTGCCAGCAGCTTATTCCCCCCGGGACAGGGTGAAGCTTTCTTT.

The chain is built from TRBV7-3 and TRBJ1-4, with a weak D call TRBD1 (5 bases). Per germline, CDR1 SGHTA and CDR2 FQGTGA. CDR3 length equals 15 residues. The germline V and J ends were trimmed by 0 bases and 3 bases, with 8 bases remaining between them. The DNA for the CDR3 is TGTGCCAGCAGCTTAACAGGGGCGGCTAATGAAAAACTGTTTTTT. It is translated as CASSLTGAANEKLFF. The whole variable domain, filled in from reference TRBV7-3 and TRBJ1-4, reads GAGVSQTPSNKVTEKGKYVELRCDPISGHTALYWYRQSLGQGPEFLIYFQGTGAADDSGLPNDRFFAVRPEGSVSTLKIQRTERGDSAVYLCASSLTGAANEKLFFGSGTQLSVL.

V is TRBV5-4 and J is TRBJ1-1; D may be TRBD1 (5 bases). The V end was cut by 4 bases, the J end by 1 base, with 17 bases between. The CDR3 is 16 residues long. Per the germline V gene, CDR1 is SGHNT and CDR2 is YYREEE (reference sequence). CDR3 region: CASSPRTDKWNTEAFF. The CDR3 DNA reads as TGTGCCAGCAGCCCAAGGACGGACAAATGGAACACTGAAGCTTTCTTT. Based on the CDR3 plus reference TRBV5-4 and TRBJ1-1, the full variable domain is ETGVTQSPTHLIKTRGQQVTLRCSSQSGHNTVSWYQQALGQGPQFIFQYYREEENGRGNFPPRFSGLQFPNYSSELNVNALELDDSALYLCASSPRTDKWNTEAFFGQGTRLTVV.

This CDR3 is CASSPSGTVLYEQYF. The CDR3 DNA reads as TGTGCCAGCAGTCCCTCCGGGACAGTCCTCTACGAGCAGTACTTC. This chain links TRBV27 with TRBJ2-7; 7 bases are a match to TRBD1. The CDR3 covers 15 residues. V lost 5 bases to trimming and J lost 3 bases; unmatched junction nucleotides: 10. CDR1 and CDR2 (germline): MNHEY, SMNVEV (reference sequence).